These 7 T cell receptor beta chains were all obtained from the same sample, sequenced in a study of post-analysis software for immune sequencing data. Study results and caveats: When patients were compared with controls, a handful of TRBV segments were more frequent, TRBV5-6, TRBV5-1 and TRBV20-1 among them.

For these receptors, no antigen is known. Tagging with unique molecular identifiers was a feature of the TCR beta cDNA libraries. MiXCR was run by TCRdb on the PCR reads, yielding one entry per CDR3 protein. The table records about 540,000 distinct CDR3 sequences, 34% of them present only once. The specimen was blood. These receptors came from a girl aged 2 to 17 with multiple sclerosis.

The chain combines TRBV5-1 with TRBJ1-4, with TRBD1 matching over 7 bases. This CDR3 comprises 15 residues. V lost 4 bases to trimming and J lost 9 bases; unmatched junction nucleotides: 12. The germline CDR1 and CDR2 sequences are SGHRS and YFSETQ. CDR3 bases: TGCGCCAGCAGCCTCTCGACAGGGAACGTGAAAAAACTGTTTTTT. Residues: CASSLSTGNVKKLFF.

Turning to this clonotype: A much larger clone differs from this one at a single base, so this may be a read error. The rearrangement links TRBV6-5 to TRBJ2-5; D is unclear. V gave up 5 bases and J gave up 5 bases, with 6 bases separating them. The CDR3 is made up of 11 amino acids. Per germline, CDR1 MNHEY and CDR2 SVGAGI. The DNA of the CDR3 is TGTGCCAGCAGTAACGGGGAGACCCAGTACTTC. Protein product: CASSNGETQYF.

This clonotype was recorded a few times. This sequence joins TRBV10-3 and TRBJ2-1; the match to TRBD2 covers 14 bases. V shed 6 bases, J shed 8 bases, and the junction held 6 bases outside the gene matches. This CDR3 is 15 amino acids long. Germline CDR1 and CDR2: ENHRY and SYGVKD. The CDR3: CAIRATSGGVYEQFF. The CDR3 nucleotides read TGTGCCATCAGGGCGACTAGCGGGGGGGTGTATGAGCAGTTCTTC.

The chain links TRBV3-1 to TRBJ2-3, with TRBD1 as a possible D gene (6 bases). The V gene lost 3 bases and the J gene lost 1 base, with 11 bases spanning the gap. The V gene's germline CDR1 is LGHDT and CDR2 YNNKEL (reference sequence). This CDR3 contains 15 residues. The CDR3 protein is CASSHWGPGTDTQYF. CDR3 DNA: TGTGCCAGCAGCCATTGGGGGCCGGGCACAGATACGCAGTATTTT.

The chain combines TRBV6-6 with TRBJ2-3; D is perhaps TRBD1 (6 bases). From germline, CDR1 is MNHNY and CDR2 SVGAGI (reference sequence). The V end was cut by 0 bases, the J end by 9 bases, with 16 bases between. The CDR3 contains 15 residues. CDR3 coding DNA: TGTGCCAGCAGTTACTCCCCTCGACAGGCTGAGACGCAGTATTTT. Protein product: CASSYSPRQAETQYF.

About this clonotype itself: At one boundary the junction diverges from the germline segment, which might be a read error. This chain joins TRBV12-3 or TRBV12-4 and TRBJ2-1, with D tentatively TRBD2 (5 bases). The length of the CDR3 is 14 residues. CDR3 sequence reads: CTSSLSTSYNEQFF. The CDR3 nucleotides are TGTACCAGCAGTTTGTCAACTAGCTACAATGAGCAGTTCTTC.

The J gene is TRBJ2-5, the V gene TRBV6-1; D is possibly TRBD2 (5 bases). The CDR3 is made up of 14 amino acids. CDR1 and CDR2 (germline): MNHNS, SASEGT. Trimming left V 6 bases short and J 0 bases short, with 11 bases between. The CDR3 reads CASSLDWNQETQYF. In DNA, the CDR3 is TGTGCCAGCAGCCTGGACTGGAACCAAGAGACCCAGTACTTC.